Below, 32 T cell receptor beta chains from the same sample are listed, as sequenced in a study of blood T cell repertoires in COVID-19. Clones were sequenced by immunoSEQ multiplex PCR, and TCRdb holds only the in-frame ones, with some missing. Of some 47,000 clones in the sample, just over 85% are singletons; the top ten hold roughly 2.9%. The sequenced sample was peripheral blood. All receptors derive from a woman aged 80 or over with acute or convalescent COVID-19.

The CDR3 sequence: CASSQAGGSSYEQYF. CDR3 DNA sequence: TGTGCCAGCAGCCAAGCGGGGGGGAGCTCCTACGAGCAGTACTTC. The gene calls are TRBV14 and TRBJ2-7; the match to TRBD2 covers 8 bases. Germline values: CDR1 SGHDN, CDR2 FVKESK. The ends lost 1 base at V and 0 bases at J; junction bases unmatched: 2. The CDR3 length is 15 residues.

CDR3 amino acids: CASSQGTGDQPQHF. CDR3 sequence (DNA): TGCGCCAGCAGCCAAGGCACGGGAGATCAGCCCCAGCATTTT. The chain recombines TRBV4-1 with TRBJ1-5, with D hard to call. The CDR3 is 14 amino acids. Trimming left V 1 base short and J 5 bases short, with 9 bases between. Germline loops: CDR1 MGHRA, CDR2 YSYEKL.

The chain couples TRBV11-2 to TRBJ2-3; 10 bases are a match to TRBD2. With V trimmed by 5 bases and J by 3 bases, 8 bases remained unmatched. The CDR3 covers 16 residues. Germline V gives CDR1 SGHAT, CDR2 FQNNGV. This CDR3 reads CASSPRVAGGTDTQYF. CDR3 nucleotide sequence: TGTGCCAGCAGCCCCCGGGTAGCGGGGGGAACAGATACGCAGTATTTT.

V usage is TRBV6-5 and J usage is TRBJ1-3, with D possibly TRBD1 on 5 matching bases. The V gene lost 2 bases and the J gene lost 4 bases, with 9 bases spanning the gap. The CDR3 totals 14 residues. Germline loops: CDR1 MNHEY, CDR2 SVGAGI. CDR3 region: CASSYRGIGNTIYF. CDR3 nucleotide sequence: TGTGCCAGCAGTTACAGGGGTATAGGAAACACCATATATTTT.

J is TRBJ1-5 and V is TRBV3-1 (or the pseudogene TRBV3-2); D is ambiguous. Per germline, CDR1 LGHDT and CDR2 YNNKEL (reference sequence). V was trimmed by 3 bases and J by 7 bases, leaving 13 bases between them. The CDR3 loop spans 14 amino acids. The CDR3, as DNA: TGTGCCAGCAGCCATCCTCCGAAGCGGCAGCCCCAGCATTTT. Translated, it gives CASSHPPKRQPQHF.

CDR3 DNA: TGTGCCAGCAGCTTATCAGGGCGAGAAGCTTTCTTT. Its translation is CASSLSGREAFF. V usage is TRBV11-2 and J usage is TRBJ1-1, with D possibly TRBD1 on 5 matching bases. Germline CDR1 and CDR2: SGHAT and FQNNGV. The CDR3 covers 12 residues. V lost 2 bases and J 8 bases, leaving 9 bases between the germline ends.

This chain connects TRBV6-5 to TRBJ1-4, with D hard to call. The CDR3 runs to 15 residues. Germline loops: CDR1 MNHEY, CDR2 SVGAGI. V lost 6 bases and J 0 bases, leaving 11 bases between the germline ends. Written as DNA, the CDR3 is TGTGCCAGCAGCAGGACGCGGGCAACTAATGAAAAACTGTTTTTT. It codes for CASSRTRATNEKLFF.

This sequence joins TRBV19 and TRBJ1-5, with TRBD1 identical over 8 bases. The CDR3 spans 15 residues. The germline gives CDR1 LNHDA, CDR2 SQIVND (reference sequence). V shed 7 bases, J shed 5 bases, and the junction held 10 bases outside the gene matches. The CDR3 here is CASTSTGEGDQPQHF. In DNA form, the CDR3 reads TGTGCCAGTACCTCGACAGGGGAGGGGGATCAGCCCCAGCATTTT.

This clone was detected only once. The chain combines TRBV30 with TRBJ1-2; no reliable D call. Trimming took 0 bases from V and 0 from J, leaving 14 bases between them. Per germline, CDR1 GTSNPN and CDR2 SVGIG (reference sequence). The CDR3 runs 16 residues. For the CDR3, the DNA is TGTGCCTGGAGTGTTTTAGGCCGGGATCCTAACTATGGCTACACCTTC. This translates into CAWSVLGRDPNYGYTF.

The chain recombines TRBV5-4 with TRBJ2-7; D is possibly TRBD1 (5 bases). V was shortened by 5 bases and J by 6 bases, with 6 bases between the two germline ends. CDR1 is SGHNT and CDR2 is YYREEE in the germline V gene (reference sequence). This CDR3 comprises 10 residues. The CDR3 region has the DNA TGTGCCAGCAGAAGGGGCGAGCAGTACTTC. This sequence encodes CASRRGEQYF.

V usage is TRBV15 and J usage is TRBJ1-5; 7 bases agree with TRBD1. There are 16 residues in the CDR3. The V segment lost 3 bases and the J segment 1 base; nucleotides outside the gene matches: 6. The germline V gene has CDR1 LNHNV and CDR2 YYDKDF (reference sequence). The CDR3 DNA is TGTGCCACCAGCAGTGGACAGGACCCAAGCAATCAGCCCCAGCATTTT. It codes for CATSSGQDPSNQPQHF.

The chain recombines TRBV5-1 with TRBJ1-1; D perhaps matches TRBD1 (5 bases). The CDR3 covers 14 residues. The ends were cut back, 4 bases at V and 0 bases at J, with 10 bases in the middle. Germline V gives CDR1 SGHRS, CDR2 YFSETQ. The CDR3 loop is CASSHGGMNTEAFF. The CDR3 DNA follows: TGCGCCAGCAGCCATGGGGGGATGAACACTGAAGCTTTCTTT. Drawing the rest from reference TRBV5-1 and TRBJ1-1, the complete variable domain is KAGVTQTPRYLIKTRGQQVTLSCSPISGHRSVSWYQQTPGQGLQFLFEYFSETQRNKGNFPGRFSGRQFSNSRSEMNVSTLELGDSALYLCASSHGGMNTEAFFGQGTRLTVV.

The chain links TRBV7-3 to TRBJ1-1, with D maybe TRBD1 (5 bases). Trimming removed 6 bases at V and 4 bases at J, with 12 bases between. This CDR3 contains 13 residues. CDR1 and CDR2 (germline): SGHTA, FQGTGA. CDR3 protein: CASSSLGGTEAFF. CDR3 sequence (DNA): TGTGCCAGCAGTTCCCTCGGGGGCACTGAAGCTTTCTTT.

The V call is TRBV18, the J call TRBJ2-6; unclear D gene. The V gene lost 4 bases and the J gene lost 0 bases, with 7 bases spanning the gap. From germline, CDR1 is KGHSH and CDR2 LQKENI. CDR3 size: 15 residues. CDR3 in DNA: TGTGCCAGCTCACAGAGTAGCTCTGGGGCCAACGTCCTGACTTTC. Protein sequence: CASSQSSSGANVLTF.

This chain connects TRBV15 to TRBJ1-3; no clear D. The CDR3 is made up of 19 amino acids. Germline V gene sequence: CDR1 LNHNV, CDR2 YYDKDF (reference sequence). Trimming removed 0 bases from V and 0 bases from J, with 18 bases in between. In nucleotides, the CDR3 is TGTGCCACCAGCAGAGATATCTCGGCGGGTGGAAACTCTGGAAACACCATATATTTT. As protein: CATSRDISAGGNSGNTIYF.

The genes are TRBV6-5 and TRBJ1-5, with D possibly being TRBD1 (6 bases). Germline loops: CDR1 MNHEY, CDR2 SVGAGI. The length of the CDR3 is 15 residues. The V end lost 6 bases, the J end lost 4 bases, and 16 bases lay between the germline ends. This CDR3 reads CASSIYRVGNQPQHF. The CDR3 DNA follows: TGTGCCAGCAGCATATACAGGGTTGGGAATCAGCCCCAGCATTTT.

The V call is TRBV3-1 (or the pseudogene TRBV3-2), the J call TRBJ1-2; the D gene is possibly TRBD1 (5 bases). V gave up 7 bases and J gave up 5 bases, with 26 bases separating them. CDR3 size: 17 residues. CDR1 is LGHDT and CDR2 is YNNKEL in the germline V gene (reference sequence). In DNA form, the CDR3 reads TGTGCCAGCACCCCGGAGAGGGCGGGGACGGTATTTTATGGCTACACCTTC. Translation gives CASTPERAGTVFYGYTF.

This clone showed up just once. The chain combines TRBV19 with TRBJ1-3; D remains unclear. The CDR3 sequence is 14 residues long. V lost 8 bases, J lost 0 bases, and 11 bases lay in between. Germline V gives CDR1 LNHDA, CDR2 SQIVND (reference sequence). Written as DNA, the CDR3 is TGTGCCAGTGTTCCGGAGATCTCTGGAAACACCATATATTTT. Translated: CASVPEISGNTIYF.

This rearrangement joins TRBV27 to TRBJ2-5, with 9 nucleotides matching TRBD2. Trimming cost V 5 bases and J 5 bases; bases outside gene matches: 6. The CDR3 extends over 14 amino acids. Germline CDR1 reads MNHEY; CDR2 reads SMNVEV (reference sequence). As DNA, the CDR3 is TGTGCCAGCAGTACACTAGCGGGTGGGGAGACCCAGTACTTC. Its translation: CASSTLAGGETQYF.

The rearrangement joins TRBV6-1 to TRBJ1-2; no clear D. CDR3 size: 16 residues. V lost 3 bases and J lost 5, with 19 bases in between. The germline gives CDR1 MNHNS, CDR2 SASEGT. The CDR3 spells CASSESEGGRGYGYTF. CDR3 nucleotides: TGTGCCAGCAGTGAGTCCGAGGGAGGGCGCGGGTATGGCTACACCTTC.

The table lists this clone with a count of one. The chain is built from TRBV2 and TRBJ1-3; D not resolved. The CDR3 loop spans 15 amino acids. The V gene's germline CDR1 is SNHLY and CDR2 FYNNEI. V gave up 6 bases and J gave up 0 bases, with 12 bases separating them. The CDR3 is CASSLGPASGNTIYF. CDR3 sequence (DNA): TGTGCCAGCAGCCTAGGTCCCGCCTCTGGAAACACCATATATTTT.

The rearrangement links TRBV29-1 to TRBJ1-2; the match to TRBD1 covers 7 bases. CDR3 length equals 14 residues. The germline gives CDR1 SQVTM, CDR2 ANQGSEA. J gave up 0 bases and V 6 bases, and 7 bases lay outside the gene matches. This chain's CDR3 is CSVGGASANYGYTF. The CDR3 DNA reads TGCAGCGTAGGGGGCGCTTCGGCTAACTATGGCTACACCTTC.

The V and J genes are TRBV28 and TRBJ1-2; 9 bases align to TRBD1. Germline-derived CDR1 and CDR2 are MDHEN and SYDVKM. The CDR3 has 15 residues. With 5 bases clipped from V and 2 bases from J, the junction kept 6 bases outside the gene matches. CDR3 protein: CASSRIDRGNYGYTF. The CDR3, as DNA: TGTGCCAGCAGTCGTATCGACAGGGGGAACTATGGCTACACCTTC.

CDR3 protein: CASSERPGTEAFF. The DNA for the CDR3 is TGCGCCAGCAGTGAGAGACCGGGCACTGAAGCTTTCTTT. The rearrangement links TRBV10-1 to TRBJ1-1; no clear D. V lost 2 bases and J lost 4, with 8 bases in between. Germline assignment: CDR1 WNHNN and CDR2 SYGVQD (reference sequence). This CDR3 has 13 amino acids.

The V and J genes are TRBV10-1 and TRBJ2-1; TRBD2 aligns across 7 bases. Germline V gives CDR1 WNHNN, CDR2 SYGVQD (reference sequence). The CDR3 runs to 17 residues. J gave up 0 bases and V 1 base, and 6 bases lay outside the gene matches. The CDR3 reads CASSEYQRGSSYNEQFF. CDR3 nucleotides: TGCGCCAGCAGTGAGTATCAGCGGGGTAGCTCCTACAATGAGCAGTTCTTC.

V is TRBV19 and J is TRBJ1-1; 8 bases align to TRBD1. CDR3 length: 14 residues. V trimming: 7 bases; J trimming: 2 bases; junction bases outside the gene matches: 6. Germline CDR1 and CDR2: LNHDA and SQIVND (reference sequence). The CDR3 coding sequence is TGTGCCAGTACCTCGGGACAGGAAAACACTGAAGCTTTCTTT. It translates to CASTSGQENTEAFF.

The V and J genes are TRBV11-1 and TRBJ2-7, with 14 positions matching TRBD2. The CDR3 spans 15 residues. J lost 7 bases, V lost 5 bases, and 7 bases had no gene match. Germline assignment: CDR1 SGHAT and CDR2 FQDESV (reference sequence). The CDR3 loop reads CASSPRLAGGQEQYF. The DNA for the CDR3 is TGTGCCAGCAGCCCTCGACTAGCGGGGGGGCAAGAGCAGTACTTC.

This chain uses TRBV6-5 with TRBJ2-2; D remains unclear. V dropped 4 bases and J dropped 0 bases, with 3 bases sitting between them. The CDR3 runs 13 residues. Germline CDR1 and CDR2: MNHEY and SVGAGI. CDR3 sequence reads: CASSWPNTGELFF. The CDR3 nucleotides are TGTGCCAGCAGTTGGCCGAACACCGGGGAGCTGTTTTTT.

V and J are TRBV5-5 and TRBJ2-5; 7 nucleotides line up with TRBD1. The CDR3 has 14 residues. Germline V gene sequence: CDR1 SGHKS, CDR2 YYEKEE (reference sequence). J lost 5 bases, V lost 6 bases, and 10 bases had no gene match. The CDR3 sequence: CASTKGQWLETQYF. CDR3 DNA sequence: TGTGCCAGCACCAAGGGACAGTGGCTCGAGACCCAGTACTTC.

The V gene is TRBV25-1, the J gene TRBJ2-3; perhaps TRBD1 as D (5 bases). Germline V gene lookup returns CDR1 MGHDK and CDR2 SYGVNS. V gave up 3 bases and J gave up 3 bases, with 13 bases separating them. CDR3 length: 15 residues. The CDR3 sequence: CASSDPRTRTDTQYF. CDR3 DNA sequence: TGTGCCAGCAGTGATCCTAGGACAAGAACAGATACGCAGTATTTT. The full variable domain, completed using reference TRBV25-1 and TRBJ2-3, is EADIYQTPRYLVIGTGKKITLECSQTMGHDKMYWYQQDPGMELHLIHYSYGVNSTEKGDLSSESTVSRIRTEHFPLTLESARPSHTSQYLCASSDPRTRTDTQYFGPGTRLTVL.

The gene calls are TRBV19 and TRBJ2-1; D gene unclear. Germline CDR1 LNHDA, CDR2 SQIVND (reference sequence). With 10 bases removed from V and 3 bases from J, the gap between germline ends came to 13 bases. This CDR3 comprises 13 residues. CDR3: CATSPVIYNEQFF. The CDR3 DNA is TGTGCCACCAGTCCCGTAATCTACAATGAGCAGTTCTTC.

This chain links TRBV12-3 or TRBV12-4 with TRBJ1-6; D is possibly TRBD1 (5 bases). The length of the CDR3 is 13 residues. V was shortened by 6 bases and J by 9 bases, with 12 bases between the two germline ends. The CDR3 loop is CASSASGGSPLHF. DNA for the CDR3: TGTGCCAGCAGCGCCTCGGGGGGTTCACCCCTCCACTTT.